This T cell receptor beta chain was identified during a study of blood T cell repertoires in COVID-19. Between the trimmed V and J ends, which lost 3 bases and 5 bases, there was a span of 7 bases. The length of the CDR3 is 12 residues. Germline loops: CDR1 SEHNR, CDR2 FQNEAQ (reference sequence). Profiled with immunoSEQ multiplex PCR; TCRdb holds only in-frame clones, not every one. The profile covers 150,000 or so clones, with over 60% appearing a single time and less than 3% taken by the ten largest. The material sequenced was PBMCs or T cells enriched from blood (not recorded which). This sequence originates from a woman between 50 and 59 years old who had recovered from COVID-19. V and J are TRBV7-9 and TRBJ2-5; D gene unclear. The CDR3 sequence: CASSFSVETQYF. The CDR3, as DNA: TGTGCCAGCAGCTTTTCAGTGGAGACCCAGTACTTC.